The 12 T cell receptor beta chains below all came from one sample that was sequenced in a study of lymphopenia after photon versus proton radiotherapy. Only in-frame clones appear in the TCRdb table, and some are missing; sequencing was by immunoSEQ multiplex PCR. The table shows tens of thousands of clones, with about 91% occurring only once. The sequences come from peripheral blood, collected from a patient treated with proton-based radiotherapy. Source of these receptors: a woman in her seventies with pancreatic cancer. Some clones in this sample may be carry-over from other donors' samples.

The V gene is TRBV19, the J gene TRBJ1-2; D possibly corresponds to TRBD1 (6 bases). Trimming removed 4 bases at V and 3 bases at J, with 15 bases between. Germline V gene lookup returns CDR1 LNHDA and CDR2 SQIVND (reference sequence). This CDR3 has 15 amino acids. CDR3 sequence reads: CASSSRTEPYYGYTF. In nucleotides, the CDR3 is TGTGCCAGTAGTAGTAGGACAGAACCCTACTATGGCTACACCTTC. The complete variable domain, with remaining parts taken from reference TRBV19 and TRBJ1-2, reads DGGITQSPKYLFRKEGQNVTLSCEQNLNHDAMYWYRQDPGQGLRLIYYSQIVNDFQKGDIAEGYSVSREKKESFPLTVTSAQKNPTAFYLCASSSRTEPYYGYTFGSGTRLTVV.

CDR3 protein: CASSYDTQYF. The CDR3 nucleotides read TGTGCCAGCAGTTATGATACGCAGTATTTT. This sequence joins TRBV28 and TRBJ2-3; no clear D. The V gene lost 4 bases and the J gene lost 6 bases, with 2 bases spanning the gap. CDR3 length: 10 residues. Germline assignment: CDR1 MDHEN and CDR2 SYDVKM.

The rearrangement links TRBV7-8 to TRBJ1-3, with D perhaps matching TRBD1 (5 bases). The CDR3 is 15 amino acids. CDR1 and CDR2 (germline): SGHVS, FQNEAQ. The V end was cut by 5 bases, the J end by 0 bases, with 11 bases between. The CDR3 DNA is TGTGCCAGCAGCCCGGGGACCAGCTCTGGAAACACCATATATTTT. Protein: CASSPGTSSGNTIYF.

The V call is TRBV7-9, the J call TRBJ1-5; 7 positions match TRBD1. The germline V gene encodes CDR1 SEHNR and CDR2 FQNEAQ (reference sequence). The CDR3 has 16 residues. The J segment lost 6 bases and the V segment lost 1 base, leaving 9 bases of the junction unmatched. This chain's CDR3 is CASSLDGGRGSQPQHF. CDR3 in DNA: TGTGCCAGCAGCTTAGATGGGGGCAGGGGGTCTCAGCCCCAGCATTTT.

J is TRBJ2-5 and V is TRBV6-5, with a weak D call TRBD1 (6 bases). Germline CDR1 reads MNHEY; CDR2 reads SVGAGI. The CDR3 contains 14 residues. With 0 bases removed from V and 5 bases from J, the gap between germline ends came to 10 bases. The CDR3 is CASSYSLTGETQYF. The CDR3, as DNA: TGTGCCAGCAGTTACTCCCTTACAGGGGAGACCCAGTACTTC.

The chain employs TRBV4-1 and TRBJ2-3, with 11 bases fitting TRBD1. CDR3 length: 15 amino acids. Trimming at V came to 4 bases and at J to 4 bases, leaving 4 bases not matched to a gene. Germline-derived CDR1 and CDR2 are MGHRA and YSYEKL. CDR3: CASSPDRGPSDTQYF. In DNA, the CDR3 is TGCGCCAGCAGCCCGGACAGGGGGCCATCAGATACGCAGTATTTT.

This rearrangement joins TRBV5-4 to TRBJ1-4, with 7 nucleotides matching TRBD1. The length of the CDR3 is 15 residues. V shed 7 bases and J 4 bases; nucleotides not matched to a gene: 10. From germline, CDR1 is SGHNT and CDR2 YYREEE (reference sequence). This CDR3 is CASSSNRGGNEKLFF. The CDR3, as DNA: TGTGCCAGCTCCTCCAACAGGGGAGGTAATGAAAAACTGTTTTTT.

The chain is built from TRBV5-1 and TRBJ2-5; possible D gene TRBD2, 6 bases. V dropped 7 bases and J dropped 4 bases, with 11 bases sitting between them. Germline V gene data show CDR1 as SGHRS and CDR2 as YFSETQ. This CDR3 has 12 amino acids. CDR3 residues: CASGTHGETQYF. CDR3 sequence (DNA): TGCGCCAGCGGGACTCACGGAGAGACCCAGTACTTC. Drawing the rest from reference TRBV5-1 and TRBJ2-5, the complete variable domain is KAGVTQTPRYLIKTRGQQVTLSCSPISGHRSVSWYQQTPGQGLQFLFEYFSETQRNKGNFPGRFSGRQFSNSRSEMNVSTLELGDSALYLCASGTHGETQYFGPGTRLLVL.

This chain joins TRBV7-2 and TRBJ2-3, with unresolved D. This CDR3 region has 13 residues. CDR1 and CDR2 from the germline V gene are SGHTA and FQGNSA. V gave up 1 base and J gave up 4 bases, with 6 bases separating them. Here the CDR3 reads CASSLVSADTQYF. The CDR3 region has the DNA TGTGCCAGCAGCTTAGTATCCGCAGATACGCAGTATTTT.

J is TRBJ1-5 and V is TRBV5-6; D unclear. There are 12 residues in the CDR3. CDR1 and CDR2 from the germline V gene are SGHDT and YYEEEE. The ends were cut back, 3 bases at V and 5 bases at J, with 6 bases in the middle. CDR3 coding DNA: TGTGCCAGCAGCTCACTAGATCAGCCCCAGCATTTT. Amino acids: CASSSLDQPQHF.

The chain employs TRBV28 and TRBJ2-1; D is possibly TRBD1 (5 bases). V was cut by 2 bases and J by 4 bases, with 9 bases left in between. The CDR3 loop spans 14 amino acids. CDR1 is MDHEN and CDR2 is SYDVKM in the germline V gene. CDR3 coding DNA: TGTGCCAGCAGTTTAGCAGGGCAGTACAATGAGCAGTTCTTC. The encoded protein is CASSLAGQYNEQFF.

This chain uses TRBV9 with TRBJ2-1; 11 nucleotides align to TRBD2. CDR1 SGDLS and CDR2 YYNGEE come from the germline V gene. This CDR3 region has 15 residues. V shed 2 bases and J 6 bases; nucleotides not matched to a gene: 4. CDR3 protein: CASSVTSGRVNEQFF. CDR3 bases: TGTGCCAGCAGCGTCACTAGCGGGAGAGTCAATGAGCAGTTCTTC.